Here is one T cell receptor beta chain with its context. This sample was taken from a study of shared clonotypes between healthy human individuals. The repertoire was sequenced with immunoSEQ multiplex PCR; TCRdb's copy has only in-frame clones and lacks some. The table lists around 2.3 million clones, approximately 96% of them singletons. There were only Caucasian adults among the donors, and all lived in Nashville, Tennessee. This TCR came from a man younger than 30 in good health. Sequenced sample: naive CD4+ T cells sorted from blood. Subset here: CD45RA+ positively selected.

In nucleotides, the CDR3 is TGTGCCAGCAGCGAGGGACAGGGGAGCCACGAGCAGTACTTC. Amino acid sequence: CASSEGQGSHEQYF. This rearrangement joins TRBV5-4 to TRBJ2-7, with 10 bases that match TRBD1. The CDR3 runs 14 residues. Per germline, CDR1 SGHNT and CDR2 YYREEE (reference sequence). Unmatched junction bases numbered 6, after V lost 4 bases and J lost 5 bases. Complete variable domain (other parts from reference TRBV5-4 and TRBJ2-7): ETGVTQSPTHLIKTRGQQVTLRCSSQSGHNTVSWYQQALGQGPQFIFQYYREEENGRGNFPPRFSGLQFPNYSSELNVNALELDDSALYLCASSEGQGSHEQYFGPGTRLTVT.